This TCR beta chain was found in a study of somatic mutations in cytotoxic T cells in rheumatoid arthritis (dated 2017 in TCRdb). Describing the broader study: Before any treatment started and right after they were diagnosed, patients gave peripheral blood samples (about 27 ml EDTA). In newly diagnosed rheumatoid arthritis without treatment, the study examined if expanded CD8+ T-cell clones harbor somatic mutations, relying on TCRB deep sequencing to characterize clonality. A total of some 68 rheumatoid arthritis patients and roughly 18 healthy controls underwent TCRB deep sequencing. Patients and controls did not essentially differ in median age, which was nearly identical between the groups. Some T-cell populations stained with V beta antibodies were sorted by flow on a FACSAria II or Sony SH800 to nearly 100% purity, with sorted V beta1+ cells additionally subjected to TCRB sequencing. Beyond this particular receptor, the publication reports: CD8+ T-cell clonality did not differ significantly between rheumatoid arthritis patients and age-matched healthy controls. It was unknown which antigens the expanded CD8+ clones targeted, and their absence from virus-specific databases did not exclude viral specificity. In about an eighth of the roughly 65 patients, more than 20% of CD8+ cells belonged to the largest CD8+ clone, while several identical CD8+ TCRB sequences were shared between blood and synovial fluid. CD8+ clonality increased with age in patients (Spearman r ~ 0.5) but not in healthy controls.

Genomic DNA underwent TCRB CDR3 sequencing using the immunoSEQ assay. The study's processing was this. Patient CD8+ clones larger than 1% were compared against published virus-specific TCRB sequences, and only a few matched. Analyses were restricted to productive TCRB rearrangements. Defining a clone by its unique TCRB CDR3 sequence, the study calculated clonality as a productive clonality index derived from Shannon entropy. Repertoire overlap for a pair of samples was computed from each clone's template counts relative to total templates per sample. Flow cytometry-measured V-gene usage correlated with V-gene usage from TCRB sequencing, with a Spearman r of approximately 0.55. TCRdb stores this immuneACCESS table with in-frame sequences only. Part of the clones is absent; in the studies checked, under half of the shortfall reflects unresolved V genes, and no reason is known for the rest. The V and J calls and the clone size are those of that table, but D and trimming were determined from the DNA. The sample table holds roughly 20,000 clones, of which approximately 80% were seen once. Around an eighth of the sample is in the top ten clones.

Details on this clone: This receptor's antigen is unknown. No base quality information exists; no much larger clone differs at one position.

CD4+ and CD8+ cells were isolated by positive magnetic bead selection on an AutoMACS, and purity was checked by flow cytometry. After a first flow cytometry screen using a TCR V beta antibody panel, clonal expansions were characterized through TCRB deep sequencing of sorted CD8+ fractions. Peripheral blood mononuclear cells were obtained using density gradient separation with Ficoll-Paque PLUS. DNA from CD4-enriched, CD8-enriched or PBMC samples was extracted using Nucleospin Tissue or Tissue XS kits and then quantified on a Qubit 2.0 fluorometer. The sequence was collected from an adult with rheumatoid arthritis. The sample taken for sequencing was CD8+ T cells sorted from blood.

The CDR3 region: CASSFPPRAEGGELFF. At the DNA level, the sequence is TGTGCCAGCAGCTTCCCCCCGAGGGCGGAGGGCGGGGAGCTGTTTTTT. The chain is assembled from TRBV13 and TRBJ2-2; a tentative D call is TRBD2 (6 bases match). V and J are truncated by 3 bases and 7 bases respectively, leaving an intervening sequence of 18 bases. The germline V gene encodes CDR1 PRHDT and CDR2 FYEKMQ (reference sequence). The CDR3 numbers 16 residues from cysteine through phenylalanine. Solely the CDR3 DNA is kept, with 48 bases framed from the first base.